The 29 T cell receptor beta chains below were found in one sample sequenced in a study of Ad26.COV2.S vaccination and SARS-CoV-2 variants. This sample's treatment: over 15 received Ad26.COV2.S at low or high dose, single or two shots; roughly five received placebo; per-sample allocation not given. Collection of the samples took place on day 63 after the first injection of vaccine or placebo. TCRdb's table, derived via immunoSEQ multiplex PCR, lists solely in-frame clones and lacks some. The repertoire holds about 480,000 clones, with roughly 87% as singletons. The source material was peripheral blood, sampled in a trial of Ad26.COV2.S vaccine versus placebo. The receptors here all came from a person between 18 and 59 years old who received the Ad26.COV2.S COVID-19 vaccine or a placebo.

The chain combines TRBV9 with TRBJ2-1; 13 bases match TRBD2. Trimming took 3 bases from V and 6 from J; bases not matched to a gene: 9. The CDR3 sequence is 17 residues long. The germline gives CDR1 SGDLS, CDR2 YYNGEE. This chain's CDR3 is CASSARGLAGPGNEQFF. Written as DNA, the CDR3 is TGTGCCAGCAGCGCCCGGGGACTAGCGGGACCTGGCAATGAGCAGTTCTTC.

A word on this clone: Other DNA sequences in this sample translate to the same CDR3. This chain joins TRBV19 and TRBJ2-7; TRBD2 matches 8 bases. Germline assignment: CDR1 LNHDA and CDR2 SQIVND (reference sequence). V shed 6 bases and J 2 bases; nucleotides not matched to a gene: 6. This CDR3 is built from 14 residues. The CDR3 DNA follows: TGTGCCAGTAGCCGTAGCGGGACCGCCTACGAGCAGTACTTC. This gives the protein CASSRSGTAYEQYF. Combining the CDR3 with reference TRBV19 and TRBJ2-7 gives the whole variable domain DGGITQSPKYLFRKEGQNVTLSCEQNLNHDAMYWYRQDPGQGLRLIYYSQIVNDFQKGDIAEGYSVSREKKESFPLTVTSAQKNPTAFYLCASSRSGTAYEQYFGPGTRLTVT.

V and J are TRBV5-1 and TRBJ2-3; D unresolved. The CDR3 extends over 15 amino acids. Trimming pared 7 bases from V and 5 bases from J, leaving 20 bases between. The germline V gene has CDR1 SGHRS and CDR2 YFSETQ. The CDR3 sequence is CASCRSPGSEDTQYF. The CDR3 nucleotides are TGCGCCAGCTGCCGGTCCCCCGGCTCCGAAGATACGCAGTATTTT.

This rearrangement joins TRBV30 to TRBJ1-1; D remains ambiguous. The CDR3 consists of 15 residues. V gave up 1 base and J gave up 0 bases, with 12 bases separating them. The germline gives CDR1 GTSNPN, CDR2 SVGIG (reference sequence). In nucleotides, the CDR3 is TGTGCCTGGAGTGCCCCACGTGGTATGAACACTGAAGCTTTCTTT. Residues: CAWSAPRGMNTEAFF.

This clone came up a few times. The chain has TRBV5-1 and TRBJ2-3; perhaps TRBD1 as D (6 bases). The CDR3 has 19 amino acids. In germline, CDR1 is SGHRS, CDR2 YFSETQ. The V end lost 1 base, the J end lost 5 bases, and 26 bases lay between the germline ends. The CDR3 DNA sequence: TGCGCCAGCAGCTTGTCTACCCCGGGCAGGGGATGGAGTAGAGATACGCAGTATTTT. Residues: CASSLSTPGRGWSRDTQYF.

This clone was seen a few times. The chain is built from TRBV3-1 (or the pseudogene TRBV3-2) and TRBJ1-3; unclear D gene. From germline, CDR1 is LGHDT and CDR2 YNNKEL (reference sequence). CDR3 length: 14 residues. The V end lost 2 bases, the J end lost 4 bases, and 9 bases lay between the germline ends. CDR3 sequence reads: CASSQTQTGNTIYF. The DNA of the CDR3 is TGTGCCAGCAGCCAAACCCAGACGGGAAACACCATATATTTT.

V is TRBV30 and J is TRBJ1-5; TRBD1 matches 7 bases. The length of the CDR3 is 13 residues. V shed 2 bases and J 7 bases; nucleotides not matched to a gene: 5. Germline CDR1 reads GTSNPN; CDR2 reads SVGIG (reference sequence). The CDR3 sequence is CAWSRQGSQPQHF. The DNA for the CDR3 is TGTGCCTGGAGTAGACAGGGATCACAGCCCCAGCATTTT.

This clone was observed a handful of times. The V call is TRBV20-1, the J call TRBJ2-7, with 12 nucleotides matching TRBD2. With V trimmed by 3 bases and J by 3 bases, 6 bases remained unmatched. The CDR3 totals 15 residues. Germline values: CDR1 DFQATT, CDR2 SNEGSKA (reference sequence). CDR3 loop: CSASSTSGRIYEQYF. In DNA form, the CDR3 reads TGCAGTGCTAGTTCTACTAGCGGGAGGATCTACGAGCAGTACTTC.

The J gene is TRBJ2-7, the V gene TRBV6-6, with D perhaps matching TRBD1 (7 bases). This CDR3 spans 15 amino acids. CDR1 and CDR2 (germline): MNHNY, SVGAGI (reference sequence). V was shortened by 7 bases and J by 6 bases, with 22 bases between the two germline ends. Here the CDR3 reads CASTPPGAGGREQYF. DNA of the CDR3: TGTGCCAGCACCCCACCGGGGGCAGGGGGACGCGAGCAGTACTTC.

The rearrangement uses TRBV4-2 and TRBJ1-4; possibly TRBD1 for D (5 bases). CDR1 LGHNA and CDR2 YNFKEQ come from the germline V gene. With 0 bases removed from V and 4 bases from J, the gap between germline ends came to 6 bases. CDR3 length equals 14 residues. The CDR3 is CASSQDRVNEKLFF. CDR3 DNA: TGTGCCAGCAGCCAAGACAGGGTTAATGAAAAACTGTTTTTT.

The chain carries TRBV28 and TRBJ2-7; 12 nucleotides match TRBD1. The CDR3 length is 15 residues. After removal of 7 bases from V and 8 bases from J, the junction contained 12 bases not matched to a gene. Germline CDR1 and CDR2: MDHEN and SYDVKM. The CDR3 DNA reads as TGTGCCAGCACCCTAGGTCGGGACAGGGGGCTCAAGCAGTACTTC. It specifies CASTLGRDRGLKQYF.

The chain links TRBV12-3 or TRBV12-4 to TRBJ2-3, with D possibly matching TRBD1 (6 bases). V lost 6 bases, J lost 9 bases, and 13 bases lay in between. CDR3 length: 12 amino acids. The CDR3 DNA is TGTGCCAGCAGCCTTTCAGGGGACACGCAGTATTTT. Translating gives CASSLSGDTQYF.

V usage is TRBV7-8 and J usage is TRBJ2-7; either TRBD1 or TRBD2 may fit D (5 bases each). Between the trimmed V and J ends, which lost 4 bases and 2 bases, there was a span of 12 bases. CDR3 length: 14 amino acids. CDR1 is SGHVS, CDR2 FQNEAQ, per germline. DNA for the CDR3: TGTGCCAGCAGCTCAACCGGGACGCCCTACGAGCAGTACTTC. Translation: CASSSTGTPYEQYF.

This chain uses TRBV12-3 or TRBV12-4 with TRBJ2-5; D is uncertain. The CDR3 contains 13 residues. V lost 3 bases and J lost 5, with 10 bases in between. In nucleotides, the CDR3 is TGTGCCAGCAGTTTTAAGGGTTGGGAGACCCAGTACTTC. Translation: CASSFKGWETQYF.

The chain employs TRBV6-2 or TRBV6-3 and TRBJ2-7; TRBD1 matches at 7 bases. This CDR3 is 15 amino acids long. The V segment lost 6 bases and the J segment 5 bases; nucleotides outside the gene matches: 13. Germline values: CDR1 MNHEY, CDR2 SVGEGT. CDR3 bases: TGTGCCAGCAGCCCCTTTGAGGGGGCGAGTGACGAGCAGTACTTC. Translation: CASSPFEGASDEQYF.

J is TRBJ1-2 and V is TRBV30; weak D call: TRBD1 (5 bases). CDR3 length: 11 residues. Germline assignment: CDR1 GTSNPN and CDR2 SVGIG (reference sequence). The V end lost 4 bases, the J end lost 4 bases, and 7 bases lay between the germline ends. The CDR3 loop is CAWIRGYGYTF. CDR3 DNA sequence: TGTGCCTGGATTAGGGGCTATGGCTACACCTTC.

V and J are TRBV6-5 and TRBJ2-2; D uncertain. CDR1 MNHEY and CDR2 SVGAGI come from the germline V gene. Between the trimmed V and J ends, which lost 5 bases and 4 bases, there was a span of 11 bases. CDR3 length equals 14 residues. CDR3 region: CASSTSRSTGELFF. The CDR3 region has the DNA TGTGCCAGCAGTACGAGCAGGAGCACCGGGGAGCTGTTTTTT.

In regard to this clone: Given a far larger clone just one base away, this is likely a sequencing read error. Within the sample, other DNA sequences also encode this same CDR3. CDR3 sequence reads: CASSPAYEQYF. The DNA for the CDR3 is TGTGCCAGCAGTCCCGCCTACGAGCAGTACTTC. This rearrangement joins TRBV12-3 or TRBV12-4 to TRBJ2-7; D is undetermined. This CDR3 spans 11 amino acids. V lost 5 bases and J 2 bases, leaving 4 bases between the germline ends.

There are a few counts of this clone. J is TRBJ2-5 and V is TRBV7-8, with 7 bases identical to TRBD2. The junction had 13 bases not matched to a gene; V was cut back by 5 bases and J by 4 bases. Germline V CDR1 and CDR2: SGHVS, FQNEAQ. The CDR3 totals 16 residues. CDR3 nucleotides: TGTGCCAGCAGCCCCCAATTCGCGGGAGTGTTAGAGACCCAGTACTTC. As protein: CASSPQFAGVLETQYF.

This clone was detected only once. The CDR3 loop reads CASSPGTGGETQYF. In DNA form, the CDR3 reads TGTGCCAGTAGTCCCGGGACAGGCGGCGAGACCCAGTACTTC. The chain joins TRBV19 to TRBJ2-5; 8 nucleotides line up with TRBD1. Germline loops: CDR1 LNHDA, CDR2 SQIVND (reference sequence). The CDR3 is made up of 14 amino acids. J was trimmed by 5 bases and V by 5 bases; bases with no gene match: 7.

The genes are TRBV5-5 and TRBJ2-1, with D possibly matching TRBD1 (5 bases). Trimming stripped 3 bases from V and 0 bases from J, with 16 bases between. The length of the CDR3 is 17 residues. CDR1 SGHKS and CDR2 YYEKEE come from the germline V gene (reference sequence). CDR3: CASSWGRGPSSYNEQFF. As DNA, the CDR3 is TGTGCCAGCAGCTGGGGCCGAGGTCCGAGCTCCTACAATGAGCAGTTCTTC.

The rearrangement uses TRBV5-1 and TRBJ2-7; 8 bases are shared with TRBD2. CDR1 is SGHRS and CDR2 is YFSETQ in the germline V gene. V gave up 0 bases and J gave up 5 bases; unmatched junction bases: 10. The CDR3 loop spans 16 amino acids. The CDR3 nucleotides are TGCGCCAGCAGCTTGGTGCCAGCGGGAGTGTCTAACGAGCAGTACTTC. Translation gives CASSLVPAGVSNEQYF.

This chain connects TRBV7-3 to TRBJ2-5; weak D call: TRBD1 (5 bases). The CDR3 has 13 amino acids. From germline, CDR1 is SGHTA and CDR2 FQGTGA. Trimming removed 5 bases at V and 5 bases at J, with 12 bases between. The CDR3 DNA sequence: TGTGCCAGCAGCCCCCAGGGCGGCGAGACCCAGTACTTC. This translates into CASSPQGGETQYF.

The V call is TRBV19, the J call TRBJ2-2; a possible D gene is TRBD1 (6 bases). Trimming shortened V by 7 bases and J by 2 bases, and 14 bases separated the two germline ends. The CDR3 runs to 15 residues. CDR1 and CDR2 from the germline V gene are LNHDA and SQIVND (reference sequence). The CDR3 reads CASMYRTDNTGELFF. For the CDR3, the DNA is TGTGCCAGTATGTATAGGACAGACAACACCGGGGAGCTGTTTTTT.

The chain carries TRBV7-9 and TRBJ2-1; 9 nucleotides align to TRBD2. CDR1 SEHNR and CDR2 FQNEAQ come from the germline V gene (reference sequence). Trimming cost V 3 bases and J 1 base; bases outside gene matches: 1. This CDR3 comprises 15 residues. CDR3 protein: CASSFSGSSYNEQFF. Written as DNA, the CDR3 is TGTGCCAGCAGCTTTAGCGGGAGTTCCTACAATGAGCAGTTCTTC.

The V call is TRBV28, the J call TRBJ2-4; D is possibly TRBD1 or TRBD2 (6 bases each). CDR3 length: 12 amino acids. Per germline, CDR1 MDHEN and CDR2 SYDVKM. Trimming took 7 bases from V and 5 from J, leaving 9 bases between them. The chain's CDR3 is CASIGGQNIQYF. CDR3 coding DNA: TGTGCCAGCATCGGGGGCCAAAACATTCAGTACTTC.

The CDR3 reads CASSPLSPWEQFF. Here the CDR3 DNA reads TGTGCCAGCAGCCCATTGTCCCCATGGGAGCAGTTCTTC. The V and J genes are TRBV11-1 and TRBJ2-1, with unresolved D. From germline, CDR1 is SGHAT and CDR2 FQDESV (reference sequence). The V and J ends lost 5 bases and 10 bases respectively, with 15 bases between them. The CDR3 consists of 13 residues.

This chain connects TRBV14 to TRBJ1-1, with 10 bases that match TRBD1. Germline-derived CDR1 and CDR2 are SGHDN and FVKESK. J gave up 4 bases and V 1 base, and 6 bases lay outside the gene matches. The CDR3 is 16 amino acids. The CDR3 nucleotides read TGTGCCAGCAGCCAAGTTTTGGGACAGGGGATCACTGAAGCTTTCTTT. Protein sequence: CASSQVLGQGITEAFF.

In this sample, this clone turned up a few times. The J gene is TRBJ2-1, the V gene TRBV7-2; D remains unclear. The germline V gene has CDR1 SGHTA and CDR2 FQGNSA. The CDR3 extends over 14 amino acids. Trimming removed 1 base from V and 5 bases from J, with 9 bases in between. CDR3 DNA sequence: TGTGCCAGCAGCTTAGGTCCTTCCAACAATGAGCAGTTCTTC. This encodes CASSLGPSNNEQFF.